Below are 27 T cell receptor beta chains sequenced from a single sample in a study of T cell responses to AZD1222 COVID-19 vaccine. Method: immunoSEQ multiplex PCR; TCRdb's copy keeps in-frame clones and lacks some. The sample yields 150,000 or so clones, 75% to 95% seen once. Here the sequenced sample was peripheral blood, taken on day 0 of AZD1222 vaccination. All receptors come from an adult in good health.

The chain combines TRBV5-1 with TRBJ1-3; D is unclear. V gave up 2 bases and J gave up 0 bases, with 9 bases separating them. Germline-derived CDR1 and CDR2 are SGHRS and YFSETQ. The CDR3 runs to 15 residues. Here the CDR3 reads CASSFAGISGNTIYF. CDR3 in DNA: TGCGCCAGCAGCTTTGCGGGAATCTCTGGAAACACCATATATTTT.

This chain links TRBV18 with TRBJ2-5, with 11 bases aligning to TRBD2. The ends lost 6 bases at V and 0 bases at J; junction bases unmatched: 3. Per germline, CDR1 KGHSH and CDR2 LQKENI. There are 15 residues in the CDR3. CDR3 DNA: TGTGCCAGCTCCAGACTAGCGGGGTACCAAGAGACCCAGTACTTC. Protein: CASSRLAGYQETQYF.

The chain joins TRBV7-9 to TRBJ1-2; a weak D match, TRBD1 (6 bases). CDR1 and CDR2 from the germline V gene are SEHNR and FQNEAQ (reference sequence). CDR3 length: 18 amino acids. V was shortened by 5 bases and J by 1 base, with 23 bases between the two germline ends. CDR3 coding DNA: TGTGCCAGCAGCCCGCCTAGAGTGGACAGAACCCTTAACTATGGCTACACCTTC. Protein product: CASSPPRVDRTLNYGYTF.

The chain carries TRBV13 and TRBJ2-1; D is undetermined. Per germline, CDR1 PRHDT and CDR2 FYEKMQ (reference sequence). The CDR3 is 12 residues long. The V gene lost 6 bases and the J gene lost 2 bases, with 5 bases spanning the gap. In DNA, the CDR3 is TGTGCCAGCAGTCCGGCCTACAATGAGCAGTTCTTC. The encoded protein is CASSPAYNEQFF.

The chain is built from TRBV29-1 and TRBJ2-1, with a possible D match to TRBD1 (6 bases). The CDR3 runs 15 residues. Looked up from germline, CDR1 is SQVTM and CDR2 is ANQGSEA. V lost 4 bases and J lost 3, with 16 bases in between. CDR3 bases: TGCAGCGTTGTTGTGTTGGGGGCTGTCTACAATGAGCAGTTCTTC. It is translated as CSVVVLGAVYNEQFF.

This clone was recorded a few times. This chain connects TRBV6-5 to TRBJ2-1, with D hard to call. Between the trimmed V and J ends, which lost 6 bases and 8 bases, there was a span of 8 bases. The germline V gene encodes CDR1 MNHEY and CDR2 SVGAGI. CDR3 length: 11 residues. CDR3 sequence reads: CASRSGDEQFF. CDR3 coding DNA: TGTGCCAGCAGGTCTGGCGATGAGCAGTTCTTC.

The chain links TRBV9 to TRBJ2-2, with D possibly TRBD2 on 6 matching bases. Germline assignment: CDR1 SGDLS and CDR2 YYNGEE. V lost 0 bases to trimming and J lost 1 base, with 10 bases between them. The CDR3 runs 16 residues. The CDR3 loop is CASSVGLVGNTGELFF. Written as DNA, the CDR3 is TGTGCCAGCAGCGTAGGACTAGTGGGGAACACCGGGGAGCTGTTTTTT.

The chain is built from TRBV9 and TRBJ1-2; D may be TRBD1 (5 bases). The CDR3 is 15 amino acids. V lost 7 bases, J lost 8 bases, and 24 bases lay in between. Germline assignment: CDR1 SGDLS and CDR2 YYNGEE. The CDR3 region is CASGSGRARVGGYTF. CDR3 in DNA: TGTGCCAGCGGGAGCGGTAGGGCCAGGGTGGGAGGCTACACCTTC.

V usage is TRBV27 and J usage is TRBJ1-1; a possible D gene is TRBD1 (5 bases). This CDR3 is built from 14 residues. Germline CDR1 MNHEY, CDR2 SMNVEV (reference sequence). Trimming took 7 bases from V and 2 from J, leaving 14 bases between them. CDR3 bases: TGTGCCAGCACCCAAGGGACGGTAAACACTGAAGCTTTCTTT. Protein sequence: CASTQGTVNTEAFF.

The chain carries TRBV7-2 and TRBJ1-5, with TRBD1 matching 8 bases. The CDR3 length is 15 residues. The germline V gene has CDR1 SGHTA and CDR2 FQGNSA. J lost 1 base, V lost 4 bases, and 3 bases had no gene match. The CDR3 region is CASSSTGGSNQPQHF. As DNA, the CDR3 is TGTGCCAGCAGCTCCACAGGGGGAAGCAATCAGCCCCAGCATTTT.

This chain links TRBV19 with TRBJ2-3; TRBD1 matches at 10 bases. Germline V CDR1 and CDR2: LNHDA, SQIVND (reference sequence). V lost 1 base and J lost 1; bases outside the gene matches: 5. The CDR3 has 17 residues. CDR3 region: CASSIGGTGAGTDTQYF. CDR3 DNA: TGTGCCAGTAGTATAGGTGGGACAGGGGCAGGCACAGATACGCAGTATTTT.

CDR3 region: CASRRGETEAFF. Here the CDR3 DNA reads TGTGCCAGCAGACGAGGGGAAACTGAAGCTTTCTTT. The chain joins TRBV6-5 to TRBJ1-1; a possible D gene is TRBD1 (5 bases). Germline V lookup: CDR1 MNHEY, CDR2 SVGAGI. The CDR3 has 12 amino acids. Trimming took off 6 bases at V and 5 bases at J, with 10 bases between the two ends.

The chain employs TRBV6-2 or TRBV6-3 and TRBJ2-4, with TRBD2 as a possible D gene (6 bases). The germline gives CDR1 MNHEY, CDR2 SVGEGT. Trimming removed 5 bases from V and 6 bases from J, with 20 bases in between. The CDR3 runs 16 residues. In DNA, the CDR3 is TGTGCCAGCAGTGAGGGAGGACTAACCCGCGGAAACATTCAGTACTTC. This sequence encodes CASSEGGLTRGNIQYF.

This rearrangement joins TRBV18 to TRBJ1-3; possibly TRBD1 for D (6 bases). V lost 6 bases to trimming and J lost 0 bases, with 15 bases between them. Germline V CDR1 and CDR2: KGHSH, LQKENI. The CDR3 runs to 16 residues. CDR3: CASSREQGHSGNTIYF. The CDR3 bases are TGTGCCAGCTCTCGGGAACAGGGCCACTCTGGAAACACCATATATTTT.

This clone was seen a single time. J is TRBJ2-1 and V is TRBV6-6, with 11 bases that match TRBD2. Trimming took 4 bases from V and 0 from J; bases not matched to a gene: 2. Germline V lookup: CDR1 MNHNY, CDR2 SVGAGI (reference sequence). The CDR3 extends over 16 amino acids. CDR3 protein: CASSSTSGASYNEQFF. The CDR3 bases are TGTGCCAGCAGTTCGACTAGCGGGGCCTCCTACAATGAGCAGTTCTTC.

The rearrangement joins TRBV14 to TRBJ1-6; 7 nucleotides align to TRBD1. The CDR3 is 16 amino acids. V was clipped by 4 bases and J by 6 bases; unmatched bases: 9. Germline V gene sequence: CDR1 SGHDN, CDR2 FVKESK. The CDR3 coding sequence is TGTGCCAGCAGCCCCGAGGGGGCTGGGATTAATTCACCCCTCCACTTT. Translation gives CASSPEGAGINSPLHF.

V gene TRBV4-2 combines with J gene TRBJ2-7; the D is unclear. CDR3 length: 12 residues. V dropped 4 bases and J dropped 4 bases, with 8 bases sitting between them. Germline CDR1 and CDR2: LGHNA and YNFKEQ. CDR3 bases: TGTGCCAGCAGCCGTGGGTCATACGAGCAGTACTTC. Encoded protein: CASSRGSYEQYF.

The chain is built from TRBV19 and TRBJ1-1; TRBD1 might be the D (6 bases). Germline V gene data show CDR1 as LNHDA and CDR2 as SQIVND (reference sequence). The ends were cut back, 5 bases at V and 0 bases at J, with 10 bases in the middle. The CDR3 is 14 residues long. The CDR3 here is CASSLRGMNTEAFF. CDR3 nucleotide sequence: TGTGCCAGTAGTTTAAGGGGGATGAACACTGAAGCTTTCTTT.

This chain joins TRBV5-1 and TRBJ2-1, with D possibly TRBD1 on 5 matching bases. The CDR3 is made up of 15 amino acids. The V gene lost 2 bases and the J gene lost 5 bases, with 14 bases spanning the gap. Germline V lookup: CDR1 SGHRS, CDR2 YFSETQ. CDR3 amino acids: CASSLRGPNDNEQFF. CDR3 coding DNA: TGCGCCAGCAGCTTAAGGGGCCCAAACGACAATGAGCAGTTCTTC.

This clone was counted once. The chain links TRBV5-4 to TRBJ1-2; a weak D match, TRBD1 (6 bases). This CDR3 is 15 amino acids long. V lost 0 bases and J 1 base, leaving 10 bases between the germline ends. Germline CDR1 and CDR2: SGHNT and YYREEE (reference sequence). The CDR3 coding sequence is TGTGCCAGCAGCTTGGTGGGACAAATTAACTATGGCTACACCTTC. It translates to CASSLVGQINYGYTF. The entire variable domain, with the rest obtained from reference TRBV5-4 and TRBJ1-2, is as follows: ETGVTQSPTHLIKTRGQQVTLRCSSQSGHNTVSWYQQALGQGPQFIFQYYREEENGRGNFPPRFSGLQFPNYSSELNVNALELDDSALYLCASSLVGQINYGYTFGSGTRLTVV.

V gene TRBV24-1 combines with J gene TRBJ2-5; 8 nucleotides match TRBD2. The CDR3 extends over 15 amino acids. V gave up 3 bases and J gave up 5 bases; unmatched junction bases: 7. Germline-derived CDR1 and CDR2 are KGHDR and SFDVKD. The CDR3 nucleotides read TGTGCCACCAGTGATCGAGCGGGAGTCCAGGAGACCCAGTACTTC. Its translation: CATSDRAGVQETQYF.

The CDR3 coding sequence is TGTGCCAGTAGTATTGGGACAGGGGCTTACGGCGAGCAGTACTTC. The encoded protein is CASSIGTGAYGEQYF. The gene calls are TRBV19 and TRBJ2-7, with TRBD1 identical over 10 bases. Trimming took 3 bases from V and 6 from J; bases not matched to a gene: 8. CDR3 length equals 15 residues. Germline CDR1 LNHDA, CDR2 SQIVND (reference sequence).

The chain combines TRBV5-6 with TRBJ2-7; 7 bases agree with TRBD1. Germline CDR1 reads SGHDT; CDR2 reads YYEEEE. The CDR3 length is 13 residues. J gave up 6 bases and V 0 bases, and 3 bases lay outside the gene matches. The CDR3 nucleotides are TGTGCCAGCAGCTTGGGACAGGGAAGCGAGCAGTACTTC. Its translation: CASSLGQGSEQYF.

The J gene is TRBJ2-7, the V gene TRBV5-8; D remains ambiguous. The V and J ends lost 0 bases and 8 bases respectively, with 18 bases between them. The CDR3 covers 15 residues. Germline V gene sequence: CDR1 SGHTS, CDR2 YDEGEE. The DNA of the CDR3 is TGTGCCAGCAGCTTGGCACTTGTACAGCGATTGAAGCAGTACTTC. This codes for CASSLALVQRLKQYF.

The chain combines TRBV27 with TRBJ2-1; 9 nucleotides line up with TRBD2. The CDR3 has 17 residues. Germline assignment: CDR1 MNHEY and CDR2 SMNVEV (reference sequence). The V segment lost 5 bases and the J segment 9 bases; nucleotides outside the gene matches: 17. CDR3 DNA: TGTGCCAGCAGTCCGCCTGGCGCGGGAGGGGGAGTTGGTGAGCAGTTCTTC. Its translation is CASSPPGAGGGVGEQFF.

This clone was detected only once. V and J are TRBV6-2 or TRBV6-3 and TRBJ1-3; D gene unclear. This CDR3 comprises 16 residues. From germline, CDR1 is MNHEY and CDR2 SVGEGT. Trimming pared 0 bases from V and 0 bases from J, leaving 9 bases between. CDR3 coding DNA: TGTGCCAGCAGTTACTCGTACGGCAGCTCTGGAAACACCATATATTTT. Encoded protein: CASSYSYGSSGNTIYF.

This clone was found a few times. The CDR3 region is CASSLSGLNQPQHF. The CDR3 bases are TGTGCCAGCAGCTTATCAGGGTTGAATCAGCCCCAGCATTTT. The chain has TRBV11-1 and TRBJ1-5, with D possibly matching TRBD1 (5 bases). The germline V and J ends were trimmed by 2 bases and 4 bases, with 9 bases remaining between them. CDR1 and CDR2 from the germline V gene are SGHAT and FQDESV (reference sequence). The CDR3 has 14 residues. Complete variable domain (other parts from reference TRBV11-1 and TRBJ1-5): EAEVAQSPRYKITEKSQAVAFWCDPISGHATLYWYRQILGQGPELLVQFQDESVVDDSQLPKDRFSAERLKGVDSTLKIQPAELGDSAMYLCASSLSGLNQPQHFGDGTRLSIL.